This T cell receptor (beta chain) was documented in a study of T cells in narcolepsy. Generated by immunoSEQ multiplex PCR, the TCRdb table keeps only in-frame clones and is missing some. Of about 24,000 clones detected, about 82% appear once; the ten largest clones hold 10%. V lost 4 bases, J lost 4 bases, and 26 bases lay in between. The CDR3 runs 19 residues. The V gene's germline CDR1 is SGHRS and CDR2 YFSETQ. The receptor's source is a human donor in good health. J is TRBJ1-4 and V is TRBV5-1, with D possibly being TRBD1 (5 bases). The sequenced material came from memory (CD45RA-) CD4+ T cells from blood. The CDR3 is CASSRGVQGTNLNNEKLFF. The CDR3 coding sequence is TGCGCCAGCAGCCGCGGGGTGCAGGGCACCAATTTAAATAATGAAAAACTGTTTTTT.